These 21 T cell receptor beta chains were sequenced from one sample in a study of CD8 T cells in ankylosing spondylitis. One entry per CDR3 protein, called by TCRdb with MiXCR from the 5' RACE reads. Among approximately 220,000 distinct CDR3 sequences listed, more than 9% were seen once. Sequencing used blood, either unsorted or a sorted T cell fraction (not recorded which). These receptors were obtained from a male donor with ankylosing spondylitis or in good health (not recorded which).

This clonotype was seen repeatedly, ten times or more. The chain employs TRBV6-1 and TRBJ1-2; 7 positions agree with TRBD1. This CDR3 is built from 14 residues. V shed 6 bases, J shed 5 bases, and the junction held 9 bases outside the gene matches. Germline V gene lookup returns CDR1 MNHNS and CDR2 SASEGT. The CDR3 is CASSATGVRYGYTF. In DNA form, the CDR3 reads TGTGCCAGCAGCGCCACAGGGGTCCGGTATGGCTACACCTTC.

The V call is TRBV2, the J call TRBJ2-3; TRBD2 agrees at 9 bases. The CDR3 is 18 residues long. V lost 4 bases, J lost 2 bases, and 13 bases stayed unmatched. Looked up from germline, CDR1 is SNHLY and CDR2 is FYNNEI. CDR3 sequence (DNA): TGTGCCAGCAGTGTATTACTAGCGGGCACTATCTTCACAGATACGCAGTATTTT. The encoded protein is CASSVLLAGTIFTDTQYF.

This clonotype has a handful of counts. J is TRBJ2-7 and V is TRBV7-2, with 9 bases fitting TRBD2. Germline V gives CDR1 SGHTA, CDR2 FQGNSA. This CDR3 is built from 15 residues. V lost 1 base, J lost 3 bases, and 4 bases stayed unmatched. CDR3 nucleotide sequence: TGTGCCAGCAGCTTAGTCGGCGGGGGGGACTACGAGCAGTACTTC. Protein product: CASSLVGGGDYEQYF.

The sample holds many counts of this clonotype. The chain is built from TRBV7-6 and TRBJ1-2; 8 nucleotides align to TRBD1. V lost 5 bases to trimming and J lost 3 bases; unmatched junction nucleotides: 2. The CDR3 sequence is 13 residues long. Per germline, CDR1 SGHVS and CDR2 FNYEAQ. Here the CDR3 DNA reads TGTGCCAGCAGCCAGGGGGCCGACTATGGCTACACCTTC. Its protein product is CASSQGADYGYTF.

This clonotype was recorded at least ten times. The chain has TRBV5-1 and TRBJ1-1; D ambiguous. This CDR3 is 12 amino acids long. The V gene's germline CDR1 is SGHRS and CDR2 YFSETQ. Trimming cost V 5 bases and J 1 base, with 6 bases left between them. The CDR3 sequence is CASSAENTEAFF. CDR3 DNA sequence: TGCGCCAGCAGTGCGGAGAACACTGAAGCTTTCTTT.

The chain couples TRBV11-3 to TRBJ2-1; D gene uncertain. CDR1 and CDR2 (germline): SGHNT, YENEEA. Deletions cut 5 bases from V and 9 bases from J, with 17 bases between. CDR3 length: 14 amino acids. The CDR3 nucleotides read TGTGCCAGCAGCACCGGACCCGCGGCGAGTGAGCAGTTCTTC. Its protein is CASSTGPAASEQFF.

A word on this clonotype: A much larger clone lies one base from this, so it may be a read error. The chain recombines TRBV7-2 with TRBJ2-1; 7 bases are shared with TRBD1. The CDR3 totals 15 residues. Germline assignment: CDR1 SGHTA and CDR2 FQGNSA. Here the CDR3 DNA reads TGTGCCAGCAGCCTCTCGACAGGGTTGCGCAATAAGCAGTTCTTC. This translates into CASSLSTGLRNKQFF.

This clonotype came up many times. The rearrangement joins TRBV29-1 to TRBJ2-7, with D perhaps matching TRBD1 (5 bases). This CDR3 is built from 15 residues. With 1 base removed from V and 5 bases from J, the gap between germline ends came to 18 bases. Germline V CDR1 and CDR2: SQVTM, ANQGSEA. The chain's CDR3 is CSVEVGQGLMNEQYF. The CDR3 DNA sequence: TGCAGCGTTGAAGTGGGGCAGGGTTTGATGAACGAGCAGTACTTC.

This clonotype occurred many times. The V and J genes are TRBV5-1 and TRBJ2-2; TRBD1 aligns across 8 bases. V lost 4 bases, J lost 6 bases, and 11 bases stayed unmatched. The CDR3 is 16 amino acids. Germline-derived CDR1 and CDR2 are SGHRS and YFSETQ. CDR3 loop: CASSLDYLTGAGELFF. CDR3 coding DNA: TGCGCCAGCAGCCTTGACTACTTGACAGGGGCCGGGGAGCTGTTTTTT. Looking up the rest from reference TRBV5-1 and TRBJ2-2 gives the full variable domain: KAGVTQTPRYLIKTRGQQVTLSCSPISGHRSVSWYQQTPGQGLQFLFEYFSETQRNKGNFPGRFSGRQFSNSRSEMNVSTLELGDSALYLCASSLDYLTGAGELFFGEGSRLTVL.

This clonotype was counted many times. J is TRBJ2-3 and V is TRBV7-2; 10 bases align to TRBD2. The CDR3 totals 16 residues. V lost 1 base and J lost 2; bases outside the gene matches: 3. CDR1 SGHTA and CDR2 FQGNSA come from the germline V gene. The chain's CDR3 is CASSLGAGGLTDTQYF. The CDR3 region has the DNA TGTGCCAGCAGCTTAGGAGCGGGGGGGCTCACAGATACGCAGTATTTT. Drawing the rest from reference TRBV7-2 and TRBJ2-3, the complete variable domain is GAGVSQSPSNKVTEKGKDVELRCDPISGHTALYWYRQSLGQGLEFLIYFQGNSAPDKSGLPSDRFSAERTGGSVSTLTIQRTQQEDSAVYLCASSLGAGGLTDTQYFGPGTRLTVL.

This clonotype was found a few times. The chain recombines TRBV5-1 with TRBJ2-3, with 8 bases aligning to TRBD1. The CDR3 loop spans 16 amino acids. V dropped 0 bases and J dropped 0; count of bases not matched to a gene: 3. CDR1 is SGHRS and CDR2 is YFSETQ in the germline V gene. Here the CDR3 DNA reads TGCGCCAGCAGCTTGGAGACAGGGGCTAGCACAGATACGCAGTATTTT. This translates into CASSLETGASTDTQYF.

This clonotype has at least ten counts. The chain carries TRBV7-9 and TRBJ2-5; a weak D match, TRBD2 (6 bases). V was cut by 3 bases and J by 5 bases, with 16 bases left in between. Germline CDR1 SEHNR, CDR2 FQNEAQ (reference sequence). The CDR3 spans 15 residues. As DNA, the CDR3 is TGTGCCAGCAGCTTGACCCGGACTCGGGGGGAGACCCAGTACTTC. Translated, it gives CASSLTRTRGETQYF.

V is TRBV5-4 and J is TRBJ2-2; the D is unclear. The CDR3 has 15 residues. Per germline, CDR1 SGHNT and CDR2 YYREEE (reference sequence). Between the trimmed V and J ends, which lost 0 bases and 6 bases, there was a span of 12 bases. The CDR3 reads CASSLVGNEAGELFF. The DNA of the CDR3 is TGTGCCAGCAGCTTGGTAGGGAACGAGGCCGGGGAGCTGTTTTTT.

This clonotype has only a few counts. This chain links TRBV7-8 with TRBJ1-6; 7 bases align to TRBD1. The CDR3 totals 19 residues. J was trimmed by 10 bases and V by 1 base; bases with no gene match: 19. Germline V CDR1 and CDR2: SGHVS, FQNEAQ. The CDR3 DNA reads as TGTGCCAGCAGCTTAGGCAAGGCGACAGGGCCTTTTTTAAACTCACCCCTCCACTTT. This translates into CASSLGKATGPFLNSPLHF.

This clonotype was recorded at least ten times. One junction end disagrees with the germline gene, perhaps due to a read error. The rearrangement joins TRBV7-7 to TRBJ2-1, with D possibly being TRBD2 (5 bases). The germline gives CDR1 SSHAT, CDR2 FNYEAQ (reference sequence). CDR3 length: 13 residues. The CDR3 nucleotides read TGTGCTAGCAGCTTAGCGACGGACAATGAGCAGTTCTTC. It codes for CASSLATDNEQFF.

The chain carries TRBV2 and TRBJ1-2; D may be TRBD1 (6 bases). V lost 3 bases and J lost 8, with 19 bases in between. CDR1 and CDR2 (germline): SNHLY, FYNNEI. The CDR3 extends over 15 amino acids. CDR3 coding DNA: TGTGCCAGCAGTGACAACTTACAGGGAAAATACGGCTACACCTTC. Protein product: CASSDNLQGKYGYTF. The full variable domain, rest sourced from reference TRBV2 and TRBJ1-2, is EPEVTQTPSHQVTQMGQEVILRCVPISNHLYFYWYRQILGQKVEFLVSFYNNEISEKSEIFDDQFSVERPDGSNFTLKIRSTKLEDSAMYFCASSDNLQGKYGYTFGSGTRLTVV.

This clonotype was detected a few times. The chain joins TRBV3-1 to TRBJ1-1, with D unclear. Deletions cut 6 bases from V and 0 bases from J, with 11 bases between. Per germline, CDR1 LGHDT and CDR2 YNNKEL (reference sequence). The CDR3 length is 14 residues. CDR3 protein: CASRAGEVNTEAFF. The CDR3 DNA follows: TGTGCCAGCAGGGCCGGGGAGGTGAACACTGAAGCTTTCTTT.

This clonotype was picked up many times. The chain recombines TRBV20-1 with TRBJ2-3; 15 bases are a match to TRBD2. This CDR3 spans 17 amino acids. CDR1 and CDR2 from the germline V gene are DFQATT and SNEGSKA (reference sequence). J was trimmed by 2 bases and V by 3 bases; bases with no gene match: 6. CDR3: CSASPGLAGGATDTQYF. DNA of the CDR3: TGCAGTGCTAGTCCGGGACTAGCGGGGGGTGCCACAGATACGCAGTATTTT.

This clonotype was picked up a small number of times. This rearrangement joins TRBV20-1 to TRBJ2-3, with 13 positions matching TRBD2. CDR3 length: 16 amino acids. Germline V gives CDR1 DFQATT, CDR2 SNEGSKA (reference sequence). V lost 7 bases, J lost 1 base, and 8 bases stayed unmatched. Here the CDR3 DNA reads TGCAGTGGGTCCCCACTAGCGGGGGGGGGCACAGATACGCAGTATTTT. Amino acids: CSGSPLAGGGTDTQYF.

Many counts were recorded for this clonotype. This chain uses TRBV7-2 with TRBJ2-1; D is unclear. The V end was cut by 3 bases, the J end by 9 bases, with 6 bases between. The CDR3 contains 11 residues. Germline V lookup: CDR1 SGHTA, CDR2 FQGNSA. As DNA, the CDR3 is TGTGCCAGCAGCTTTAGTGTTGAGCAGTTCTTC. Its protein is CASSFSVEQFF.

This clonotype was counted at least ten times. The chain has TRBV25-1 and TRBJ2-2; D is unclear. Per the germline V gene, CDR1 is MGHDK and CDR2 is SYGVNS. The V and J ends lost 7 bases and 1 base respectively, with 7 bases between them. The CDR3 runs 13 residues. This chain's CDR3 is CASISGNTGELFF. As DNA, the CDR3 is TGTGCCAGCATATCTGGGAACACCGGGGAGCTGTTTTTT.